The 13 T cell receptor beta chains given below trace back to one sample, sequenced in a study of blood T cell repertoires in COVID-19. Measured with immunoSEQ multiplex PCR; TCRdb has only the in-frame clones, and not every one. The repertoire has about 260,000 clones, about 87% of them found once; the top ten carry 10%. Sample: peripheral blood. These receptors originate from a woman aged 70-85 years with COVID-19, enrolled during active disease.

Here the CDR3 reads CASSLIAATYEQYF. In DNA, the CDR3 is TGTGCCAGCAGCTTAATAGCGGCCACCTACGAGCAGTACTTC. The chain has TRBV11-2 and TRBJ2-7; D may be TRBD2 (6 bases). Trimming cost V 2 bases and J 2 bases, with 10 bases left between them. From germline, CDR1 is SGHAT and CDR2 FQNNGV. This CDR3 contains 14 residues.

V is TRBV7-8 and J is TRBJ2-1, with TRBD2 matching 10 bases. The germline V gene has CDR1 SGHVS and CDR2 FQNEAQ. V shed 0 bases and J 2 bases; nucleotides not matched to a gene: 10. CDR3 length: 19 amino acids. The CDR3 nucleotides are TGTGCCAGCAGCTTAGCGTTGGGGCTAGCGGGAGATCCCTACAATGAGCAGTTCTTC. Protein: CASSLALGLAGDPYNEQFF.

This clone was seen a handful of times. This chain uses TRBV9 with TRBJ2-2, with 11 bases identical to TRBD2. CDR1 and CDR2 from the germline V gene are SGDLS and YYNGEE. Losses at the gene ends were 4 bases for V and 6 bases for J; bases not matched to a gene: 8. This CDR3 region has 16 residues. CDR3 nucleotide sequence: TGTGCCAGCAGCCCAGAACTAGCGGGAGTCCCCGGGGAGCTGTTTTTT. It translates to CASSPELAGVPGELFF.

The chain combines TRBV27 with TRBJ2-1; 11 bases fit TRBD2. The trim removed 5 bases at V and 9 bases at J, leaving 15 bases unmatched. Germline V CDR1 and CDR2: MNHEY, SMNVEV (reference sequence). The CDR3 consists of 17 residues. The CDR3 sequence is CASSLDLAGGTKVEQFF. As DNA, the CDR3 is TGTGCCAGCAGTCTCGATCTAGCGGGAGGTACAAAGGTTGAGCAGTTCTTC.

The gene calls are TRBV2 and TRBJ1-2; TRBD1 aligns across 9 bases. Trimming at V came to 2 bases and at J to 8 bases, leaving 9 bases not matched to a gene. Germline V gene lookup returns CDR1 SNHLY and CDR2 FYNNEI. The length of the CDR3 is 15 residues. CDR3 loop: CASSELAGTGSGYTF. CDR3 bases: TGTGCCAGCAGTGAATTAGCCGGGACAGGGTCCGGCTACACCTTC.

The genes are TRBV11-2 and TRBJ1-4; D not resolved. Germline CDR1 is SGHAT and CDR2 is FQNNGV. This CDR3 region has 12 residues. V dropped 5 bases and J dropped 7 bases, with 8 bases sitting between them. The CDR3 is CASSPRGEKLFF. The CDR3 nucleotides are TGTGCCAGCAGCCCCCGGGGTGAAAAACTGTTTTTT.

This sequence joins TRBV12-3 or TRBV12-4 and TRBJ2-5; D is uncertain. CDR3 size: 11 residues. Trimming stripped 3 bases from V and 5 bases from J, with 4 bases between. CDR3 residues: CASSLEETQYF. CDR3 DNA sequence: TGTGCCAGCAGTTTGGAGGAGACCCAGTACTTC.

The chain has TRBV19 and TRBJ1-1; a possible D gene is TRBD1 (6 bases). The CDR3 covers 15 residues. V was pared by 7 bases and J by 4 bases, with 19 bases between. Looked up from germline, CDR1 is LNHDA and CDR2 is SQIVND (reference sequence). CDR3 sequence: CASTQTGSGSTEAFF. The CDR3 DNA reads TGTGCCAGTACGCAAACAGGGTCGGGTAGCACTGAAGCTTTCTTT.

The J gene is TRBJ2-7, the V gene TRBV19; tentative D call: TRBD1 (5 bases). V was shortened by 5 bases and J by 4 bases, with 12 bases between the two germline ends. Germline assignment: CDR1 LNHDA and CDR2 SQIVND (reference sequence). The CDR3 is made up of 13 amino acids. DNA of the CDR3: TGTGCCAGTAGTCCTTCCCAGGGTTACGAGCAGTACTTC. Translation gives CASSPSQGYEQYF.

This chain links TRBV9 with TRBJ2-7; unclear D gene. The length of the CDR3 is 12 residues. Germline lookup yields CDR1 SGDLS and CDR2 YYNGEE. Trimming removed 3 bases at V and 3 bases at J, with 7 bases between. The CDR3 DNA reads as TGTGCCAGCAGCGGGGCCGGCTACGAGCAGTACTTC. It encodes CASSGAGYEQYF.

CDR3: CASSLQGLTDTQYF. The CDR3, as DNA: TGTGCCAGCAGCTTACAGGGACTCACAGATACGCAGTATTTT. This sequence joins TRBV7-3 and TRBJ2-3; the D gene is possibly TRBD2 (6 bases). The CDR3 runs 14 residues. Germline V gene sequence: CDR1 SGHTA, CDR2 FQGTGA. Trimming shortened V by 2 bases and J by 2 bases, and 8 bases separated the two germline ends.

The chain combines TRBV4-2 with TRBJ2-5; D might be TRBD2 (6 bases). Germline V gene data show CDR1 as LGHNA and CDR2 as YNFKEQ. V shed 0 bases and J shed 5 bases, with 13 bases lying between them. CDR3 size: 15 residues. Written as DNA, the CDR3 is TGTGCCAGCAGCCAAGATAGACTAGTTCAGGAGACCCAGTACTTC. Its protein is CASSQDRLVQETQYF.

This sequence joins TRBV18 and TRBJ2-1; 9 nucleotides align to TRBD1. CDR3 length: 14 residues. CDR1 and CDR2 from the germline V gene are KGHSH and LQKENI. After removal of 2 bases from V and 7 bases from J, the junction contained 3 bases not matched to a gene. In DNA, the CDR3 is TGTGCCAGCTCACCAGGGACAGGGATGAATGAGCAGTTCTTC. Encoded protein: CASSPGTGMNEQFF.